This record covers a single T cell receptor (beta chain). This sample stems from a study of PD-1 blockade in classical Hodgkin lymphoma. Time point in this sample: cycle 4 day 1 (C4D1), after 6 weeks of nivolumab. Each and every patient relapsed after autologous stem cell transplantation, and patients got differing brentuximab vedotin exposure. Trimming pared 6 bases from V and 0 bases from J, leaving 9 bases between. The CDR3 sequence is 15 residues long. The V gene's germline CDR1 is SEHNR and CDR2 FQNEAQ (reference sequence). Generated by immunoSEQ multiplex PCR, the TCRdb table keeps only in-frame clones and is missing some. This repertoire shows fewer than 25,000 clones, 65% to 80% found once; its top ten account for roughly 30%.

This chain uses TRBV7-9 with TRBJ2-6, with D unresolved. The source material was peripheral blood mononuclear cells (PBMCs), sampled before the fourth cycle of nivolumab. The receptor was derived from a human donor with classical Hodgkin lymphoma. The CDR3 DNA reads TGTGCCAGCAGACATCAAGACTCTGGGGCCAACGTCCTGACTTTC. Translated: CASRHQDSGANVLTF. The whole variable domain, filled in from reference TRBV7-9 and TRBJ2-6, reads DTGVSQNPRHKITKRGQNVTFRCDPISEHNRLYWYRQTLGQGPEFLTYFQNEAQLEKSRLLSDRFSAERPKGSFSTLEIQRTEQGDSAMYLCASRHQDSGANVLTFGAGSRLTVL.